The rows below give T cell receptor beta chains drawn from one sample of a study of Ad26.COV2.S vaccination and SARS-CoV-2 variants. Some clones are missing from TCRdb's copy, which holds only in-frame ones; the method was immunoSEQ multiplex PCR. The table has 87,000 or so clones, approximately 81% seen once. The source was peripheral blood, collected after recovery from COVID-19. All receptors derive from a human donor who had recovered from COVID-19. CDR3s include the opening cysteine and the closing phenylalanine or tryptophan. The D gene is left open where the match is weak. A clone size is listed for some rows: how often the clone was seen (once, few, many), or a class if it is expanded.

j_gene: TRBJ1-6
d_gene: -
abundance: -
v_gene: TRBV5-1
CDR3nt: TGCGCCAGCAGCTTGGTGGGTGTTTTGAGTAATTCACCCCTCCACTTT
CDR3aa: CASSLVGVLSNSPLHF

j_gene: TRBJ2-2
d_gene: -
abundance: few
v_gene: TRBV19
CDR3nt: TGTGCCAGTACCGAAGAAGAGAACACCGGGGAGCTGTTTTTT
CDR3aa: CASTEEENTGELFF

j_gene: TRBJ1-4
d_gene: -
abundance: -
v_gene: TRBV28
CDR3nt: TGTGCCAGCAGTTTCGGGGCAAAACTGTTTTTT
CDR3aa: CASSFGAKLFF

j_gene: TRBJ2-3
d_gene: -
abundance: -
v_gene: TRBV7-9
CDR3nt: TGTGCCAGCAGCTTTTCCCCAGATACGCAGTATTTT
CDR3aa: CASSFSPDTQYF

j_gene: TRBJ2-7
d_gene: -
abundance: -
v_gene: TRBV6-2/TRBV6-3
CDR3nt: TGTGCCAGCAGCGGTAACTCCTACGAGCAGTACTTC
CDR3aa: CASSGNSYEQYF

j_gene: TRBJ1-1
d_gene: -
abundance: -
v_gene: TRBV5-1
CDR3nt: TGCGCCAGCAGCTTGAGGGGGACTGAAGCTTTCTTT
CDR3aa: CASSLRGTEAFF

j_gene: TRBJ2-5
d_gene: -
abundance: -
v_gene: TRBV2
CDR3nt: TGTGCCAGCAGTAAACAACAAGAGACCCAGTACTTC
CDR3aa: CASSKQQETQYF

j_gene: TRBJ1-3
d_gene: -
abundance: -
v_gene: TRBV4-2
CDR3nt: TGTGCCAGCAGCCAAGAAACCAACCCTGGAAACACCATATATTTT
CDR3aa: CASSQETNPGNTIYF

j_gene: TRBJ1-3
d_gene: -
abundance: once
v_gene: TRBV6-1
CDR3nt: TGTGCCAGCAGTGAAGCCTCCAGGGACCTGAGCTCTGGAAACACCATATATTTT
CDR3aa: CASSEASRDLSSGNTIYF

j_gene: TRBJ1-2
d_gene: -
abundance: -
v_gene: TRBV29-1
CDR3nt: TGCAGCGCCCTGAGGGCAGGCTATGGCTACACCTTC
CDR3aa: CSALRAGYGYTF

j_gene: TRBJ1-1
d_gene: -
abundance: -
v_gene: TRBV5-8
CDR3nt: TGTGCCAGCTGCCTGGTTGCGGGGGCGCGTAGGATCACTGAAGCTTTCTTT
CDR3aa: CASCLVAGARRITEAFF

j_gene: TRBJ1-5
d_gene: -
abundance: few
v_gene: TRBV6-6
CDR3nt: TGTGCCAGCAGCCTACAGGAGATCAATCAGCCCCAGCATTTT
CDR3aa: CASSLQEINQPQHF

j_gene: TRBJ2-5
d_gene: TRBD2
abundance: -
v_gene: TRBV10-2
CDR3nt: TGCGCCAGCAGCAGCGGGAGGGAAGAGACCCAGTACTTC
CDR3aa: CASSSGREETQYF

j_gene: TRBJ1-2
d_gene: TRBD1
abundance: -
v_gene: TRBV28
CDR3nt: TGTGCCAGCAGTCCACACCACGGGACAGACGTCGGCTACACCTTC
CDR3aa: CASSPHHGTDVGYTF

j_gene: TRBJ2-5
d_gene: -
abundance: few
v_gene: TRBV28
CDR3nt: TGTGCCAGCAGCGTTACGAGGGCCGGGGAGACCCAGTACTTC
CDR3aa: CASSVTRAGETQYF

j_gene: TRBJ2-1
d_gene: TRBD1
abundance: -
v_gene: TRBV7-6
CDR3nt: TGTGCCAGCAGCTCTGGAACGGGACAGGGAGGTGGTGAGCAGTTCTTC
CDR3aa: CASSSGTGQGGGEQFF

j_gene: TRBJ2-2
d_gene: -
abundance: -
v_gene: TRBV19
CDR3nt: TGTGCCAGTAGTGCCTCCCCCGGGAGAGGGACCGGGGAGCTGTTTTTT
CDR3aa: CASSASPGRGTGELFF

j_gene: TRBJ2-3
d_gene: TRBD2
abundance: -
v_gene: TRBV5-6
CDR3nt: TGTGCCAGCAGCTTGTATGGGGGAGGGAGCACAGATACGCAGTATTTT
CDR3aa: CASSLYGGGSTDTQYF

j_gene: TRBJ2-7
d_gene: TRBD1
abundance: -
v_gene: TRBV5-6
CDR3nt: TGTGCCAGCAGCTCGACAGGGATTTCCTACGAGCAGTACTTC
CDR3aa: CASSSTGISYEQYF

j_gene: TRBJ2-3
d_gene: TRBD2
abundance: -
v_gene: TRBV15
CDR3nt: TGTGCCACCAGCAGAGTCGTGGGCCGGGAGGGCCCAGATACGCAGTATTTT
CDR3aa: CATSRVVGREGPDTQYF

j_gene: TRBJ1-1
d_gene: -
abundance: -
v_gene: TRBV5-4
CDR3nt: TGTGCCAGCAGCACCGGGTCGGGGGTGGCTTTCTTT
CDR3aa: CASSTGSGVAFF

j_gene: TRBJ2-2
d_gene: TRBD2
abundance: -
v_gene: TRBV3-1/TRBV3-2
CDR3nt: TGTGCCAGCAGAATGACTAGCGGGGTCGACACCGGGGAGCTGTTTTTT
CDR3aa: CASRMTSGVDTGELFF

j_gene: TRBJ2-7
d_gene: TRBD1
abundance: -
v_gene: TRBV6-6
CDR3nt: TGTGCCAGCAGTGACAGGGGTTTCGAGCAGTACTTC
CDR3aa: CASSDRGFEQYF